This T cell receptor beta chain appears in the sequencing data of a study of OX40 agonist ivuxolimab in advanced cancers. Of note for this clone: Its antigen is still unknown.

Study outcomes and limitations: Fewer expanded clones were found on average in CD4+ than in CD8+ T cells.

Assay: immunoSEQ multiplex PCR; the TCRdb copy retains only in-frame clones and omits some. The table records under 80,000 clones, 70% to 90% of them present only once. Autoimmune disease history or systemic immunosuppression led to patients being barred. The study sampled blood at baseline, cycle 4 day 1, and cycle 7 day 1. This sample comprised CD4+ or CD8+ T cells sorted from blood, obtained in a trial of the OX40 agonist ivuxolimab. This TCR came from an adult with an advanced solid tumor such as melanoma, head and neck, liver or kidney cancer.

CDR3 sequence reads: CASSLGRGEAFF. The CDR3 nucleotides are TGTGCCAGCAGTTTGGGAAGGGGTGAAGCTTTCTTT. This rearrangement joins TRBV28 to TRBJ1-1; a weak D match, TRBD1 (5 bases). Looked up from germline, CDR1 is MDHEN and CDR2 is SYDVKM. V lost 3 bases to trimming and J lost 7 bases, with 9 bases between them. The CDR3 runs to 12 residues.